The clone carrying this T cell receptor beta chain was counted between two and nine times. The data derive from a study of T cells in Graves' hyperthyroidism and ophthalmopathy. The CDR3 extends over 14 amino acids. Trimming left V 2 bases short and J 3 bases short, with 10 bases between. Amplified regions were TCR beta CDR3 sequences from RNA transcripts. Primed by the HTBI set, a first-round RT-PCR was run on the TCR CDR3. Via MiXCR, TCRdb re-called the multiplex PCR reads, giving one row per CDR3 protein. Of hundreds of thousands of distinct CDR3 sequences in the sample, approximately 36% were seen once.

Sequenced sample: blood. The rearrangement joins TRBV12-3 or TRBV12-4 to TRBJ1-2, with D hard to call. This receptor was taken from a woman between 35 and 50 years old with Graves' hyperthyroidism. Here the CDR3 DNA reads TGTGCCAGCAGTTTACACCCTCAATACTATGGCTACACCTTC. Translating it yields CASSLHPQYYGYTF.